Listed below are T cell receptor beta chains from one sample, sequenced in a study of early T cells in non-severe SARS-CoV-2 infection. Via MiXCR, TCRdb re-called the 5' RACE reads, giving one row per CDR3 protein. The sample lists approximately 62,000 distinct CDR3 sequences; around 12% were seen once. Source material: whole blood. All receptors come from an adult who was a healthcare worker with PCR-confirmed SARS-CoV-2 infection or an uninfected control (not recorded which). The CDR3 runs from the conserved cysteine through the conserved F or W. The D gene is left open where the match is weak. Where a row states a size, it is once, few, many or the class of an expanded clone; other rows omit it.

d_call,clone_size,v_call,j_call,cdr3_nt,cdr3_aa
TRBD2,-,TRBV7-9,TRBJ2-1,TGTGCCAGCAGCTCTCGGACTAGCCCCTACAATGAGCAGTTCTTC,CASSSRTSPYNEQFF
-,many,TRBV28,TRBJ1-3,TGTGCCAGCAGCTTCGGCGGGAACTCTGGAAACACCATATATTTT,CASSFGGNSGNTIYF
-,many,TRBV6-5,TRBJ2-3,TGTGCCAGCACCGAGGGGGGGGCGGGAAGTAACACAGATACGCAGTATTTT,CASTEGGAGSNTDTQYF
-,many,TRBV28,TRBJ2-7,TGTGCCAGCAGTTATGACAGGAGGGGCGGAATTTACTTC,CASSYDRRGGIYF
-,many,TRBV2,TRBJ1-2,TGTGCCATCACCTCCCCGGGCAGCTCTTATGGCTACACCTTC,CAITSPGSSYGYTF
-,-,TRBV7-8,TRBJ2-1,TGTGCCAGCAGCTTAAGTCCCGGACCCCTGGGTAATGAGCAGTTCTTC,CASSLSPGPLGNEQFF
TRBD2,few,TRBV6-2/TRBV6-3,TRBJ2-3,TGTGCCAGCAGATCTAGCGGGAGGGCCCGAAATACGCAGTATTTT,CASRSSGRARNTQYF
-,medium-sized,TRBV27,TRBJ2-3,TGTGCCAGCAGACCCGGGACACTATTCACAGATACGCAGTATTTT,CASRPGTLFTDTQYF
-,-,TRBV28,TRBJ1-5,TGTGCCAGCAGTTCGTCGACGAATCAGCCCCAGCATTTT,CASSSSTNQPQHF
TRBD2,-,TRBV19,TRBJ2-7,TGTGCCAGTAGTATTAGCGGGAGTTCCTACGAGCAGTACTTC,CASSISGSSYEQYF
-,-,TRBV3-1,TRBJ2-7,TGTGCCAGCAGCCAATTTAACGGGGCCTACGAGCAGTACTTC,CASSQFNGAYEQYF
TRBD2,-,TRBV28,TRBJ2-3,TGTGCCAGAGGGTTAGCGGGGAGCACAGATACGCAGTATTTT,CARGLAGSTDTQYF
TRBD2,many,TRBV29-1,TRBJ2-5,TGCAGCGTTGAAGGGGCGGGAGGGCCTGAAGAGACCCAGTACTTC,CSVEGAGGPEETQYF
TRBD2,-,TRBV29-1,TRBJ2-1,TGCAGCGTGGAAGGGACTAGCGATAATGAGCAGTTCTTC,CSVEGTSDNEQFF
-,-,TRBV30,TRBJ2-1,TGTGCCTGGAGCCGCTTCTCGGGGAGCTCCTACAATGAGCAGTTCTTC,CAWSRFSGSSYNEQFF
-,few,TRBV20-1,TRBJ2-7,TGCAGTGCTAGAGATAAACGGGTCGACTCCTACGAGCAGTACTTC,CSARDKRVDSYEQYF
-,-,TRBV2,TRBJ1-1,TGTGCCAGCACCCAAGGGGGGTGGACTGAAGCTTTCTTT,CASTQGGWTEAFF
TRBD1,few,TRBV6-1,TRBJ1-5,TGTGCCAGCAGCCCCGACAGGGCTTATCAGCCCCAGCATTTT,CASSPDRAYQPQHF
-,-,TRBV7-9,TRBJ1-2,TGTGCCAGCAGCCGGGAGGGGCTGGACGGCTACACCTTC,CASSREGLDGYTF
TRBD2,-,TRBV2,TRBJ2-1,TGTGCCAGCATTCGGACTAGCGGGAGGCACAATGAGCAGTTCTTC,CASIRTSGRHNEQFF
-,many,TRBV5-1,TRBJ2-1,TGCGCCAGCAGCGACCAATCTGGGGGTCAGAATGAGCAGTTCTTC,CASSDQSGGQNEQFF
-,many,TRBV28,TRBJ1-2,TGTGCCAGCAGTCTGACACGGGGCTATGGCTACACCTTC,CASSLTRGYGYTF
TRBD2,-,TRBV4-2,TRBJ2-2,TGTGCCAGCAGCCAAGTCTATCCCCGGACTAGCGGGCCGAACACCGGGGAGCTGTTTTTT,CASSQVYPRTSGPNTGELFF
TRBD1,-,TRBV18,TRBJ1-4,TGTGCCAGCAGACAGGGAACTAATGAAAAACTGTTTTTT,CASRQGTNEKLFF
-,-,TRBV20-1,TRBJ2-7,TGCAGTGCTATCCGTTCTCCCTACGAGCAGTACTTC,CSAIRSPYEQYF
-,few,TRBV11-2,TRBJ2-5,TGTGCCAGCAGCTTGAACGGAGGTCCGGAGACCCAGTACTTC,CASSLNGGPETQYF
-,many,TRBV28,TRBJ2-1,TGTGCCAGCAGTTCGCCCTCCCCAGGGACAAATGAGCAGTTCTTC,CASSSPSPGTNEQFF
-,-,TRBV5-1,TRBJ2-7,TGCGCCAGCAGGAGAGCGGAATACTCCTACGAGCAGTACTTC,CASRRAEYSYEQYF
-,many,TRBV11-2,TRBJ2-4,TGTGCCAGCAGCCCTCGGATGGATGGAGACGCCAAAAACATTCAGTACTTC,CASSPRMDGDAKNIQYF
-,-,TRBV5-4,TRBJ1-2,TGTGCCAGCAGCTCTGCAGTGGACTATGGCTACACCTTC,CASSSAVDYGYTF
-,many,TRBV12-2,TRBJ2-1,TGTGCAAGTCGCTTAGAGCGGACTAGCCTCCAGGAGCAGTTCTTC,CASRLERTSLQEQFF
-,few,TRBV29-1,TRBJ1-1,TGCAGCGTTGCTGGCAGCCTGAACACTGAAGCTTTCTTT,CSVAGSLNTEAFF
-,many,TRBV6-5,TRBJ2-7,TGTGCCAGGAACAGGGATGATGTCCTACGAGAGCAGTACTTC,CARNRDDVLREQYF
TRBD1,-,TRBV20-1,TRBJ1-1,TGCAGTGCTAGAGATCCACAGGGGAGGATGAACACTGAAGCTTTCTTT,CSARDPQGRMNTEAFF
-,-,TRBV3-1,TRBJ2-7,TGTGCCAGCAGCCTCGGACCAGCGGAGGGAGGATACGAGCAGTACTTC,CASSLGPAEGGYEQYF
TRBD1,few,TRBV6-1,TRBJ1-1,TGTGCCAGCAGTGAAGAAGGACAGGGGTACACTGAAGCTTTCTTT,CASSEEGQGYTEAFF
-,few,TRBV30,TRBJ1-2,TGTGCCTGTCCCCTCGGAAACTATGGCTACACCTTC,CACPLGNYGYTF
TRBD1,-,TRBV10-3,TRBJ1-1,TGTGCCATCAGTGAGCTGACAGGGGCCACTGAAGCTTTCTTT,CAISELTGATEAFF
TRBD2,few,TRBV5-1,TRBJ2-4,TGCGCCAGCAGCCGTAGCGGGAGTGACATTCAGTACTTC,CASSRSGSDIQYF
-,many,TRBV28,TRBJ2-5,TGTGCCAGCAGCCAAAGGGGAAGCCCCCAAGAGACCCAGTACTTC,CASSQRGSPQETQYF
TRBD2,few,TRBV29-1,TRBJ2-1,TGCAGCGTCGAATGGCGAGCGGGAGTAGGAAATGAGCAGTTCTTC,CSVEWRAGVGNEQFF
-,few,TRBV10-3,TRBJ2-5,TGTGCCATCAGTGATTTTGGGGTAGGAGAGACCCAGTACTTC,CAISDFGVGETQYF